These 8 T cell receptor beta chains originate from one sample sequenced in a study of cytomegalovirus exposure and HLA in healthy donors. The PCR made use of 60 Vbeta and 13 Jbeta primers. This table comes from immunoSEQ multiplex PCR, and its TCRdb copy is limited to in-frame clones, with some not included. The table has 100,000 or so clones, around 83% seen once. Specimen: PBMCs. The source is a woman under 30 in good health and CMV-seronegative.

The genes are TRBV5-4 and TRBJ2-5, with a possible D match to TRBD2 (6 bases). CDR1 and CDR2 from the germline V gene are SGHNT and YYREEE (reference sequence). V was cut by 1 base and J by 4 bases, with 14 bases left in between. CDR3 length: 15 residues. Here the CDR3 reads CASSLPDKEGETQYF. CDR3 bases: TGTGCCAGCAGCTTGCCTGACAAGGAGGGAGAGACCCAGTACTTC.

The chain joins TRBV19 to TRBJ1-2; perhaps TRBD1 as D (5 bases). The V end lost 7 bases, the J end lost 3 bases, and 15 bases lay between the germline ends. Germline V gives CDR1 LNHDA, CDR2 SQIVND (reference sequence). The CDR3 has 14 amino acids. The CDR3 is CASTVGGGDYGYTF. The CDR3 DNA sequence: TGTGCCAGTACTGTCGGCGGGGGAGACTATGGCTACACCTTC.

J is TRBJ2-3 and V is TRBV28; TRBD2 is a possible D gene (6 bases). The CDR3 length is 13 residues. Germline CDR1 and CDR2: MDHEN and SYDVKM. The ends were cut back, 10 bases at V and 3 bases at J, with 14 bases in the middle. CDR3 residues: CAILASETDTQYF. The DNA of the CDR3 is TGTGCCATCTTGGCTAGCGAGACAGATACGCAGTATTTT.

The chain is built from TRBV28 and TRBJ1-2, with 9 bases matching TRBD1. Germline V gives CDR1 MDHEN, CDR2 SYDVKM. With V trimmed by 2 bases and J by 7 bases, 5 bases remained unmatched. This CDR3 is built from 14 residues. This CDR3 reads CASSLPTGGRGYTF. The CDR3 DNA reads as TGTGCCAGCAGTTTACCGACAGGGGGTCGTGGCTACACCTTC.

The chain carries TRBV27 and TRBJ2-5; D is perhaps TRBD1 (7 bases). TRBJ2-7 matches the DNA end more closely, so the J call is doubtful. The CDR3 totals 13 residues. Germline V lookup: CDR1 MNHEY, CDR2 SMNVEV (reference sequence). CDR3 amino acids: CASSGGTEYEQYF. In DNA, the CDR3 is TGTGCCAGCAGTGGGGGGACAGAATACGAGCAGTACTTC.

DNA of the CDR3: TGCGCCAGCAGCCAAACTAGCGGGGGGGCAAGTACGCAGTATTTT. Amino acid sequence: CASSQTSGGASTQYF. The chain employs TRBV4-3 and TRBJ2-3, with 13 bases aligning to TRBD2. The V gene end was trimmed by 2 bases and the J gene end by 8 bases; junction bases not matched to a gene: 4. The CDR3 contains 15 residues. The V gene's germline CDR1 is LGHNA and CDR2 YSLEER.

The chain combines TRBV5-1 with TRBJ2-1; the D is unclear. Germline-derived CDR1 and CDR2 are SGHRS and YFSETQ. V was clipped by 4 bases and J by 7 bases, with 6 bases between them. This CDR3 is 11 amino acids long. The CDR3 DNA follows: TGCGCCAGCAGCAAACAGAATGAGCAGTTCTTC. Amino acids: CASSKQNEQFF.

The chain carries TRBV7-2 and TRBJ2-2, with 14 bases lining up with TRBD2. V shed 4 bases, J shed 4 bases, and the junction held 5 bases outside the gene matches. The CDR3 extends over 17 amino acids. Per germline, CDR1 SGHTA and CDR2 FQGNSA. CDR3 protein: CASSSRTSGGFTGELFF. The CDR3 coding sequence is TGTGCCAGCAGCTCGCGGACTAGCGGGGGGTTCACCGGGGAGCTGTTTTTT.